Below are 26 T cell receptor delta chains sequenced from a single sample in a study of γδ T cells in repeated Plasmodium falciparum infection (dated by TCRdb to the early 2020s). To prepare the library, multiplex PCR was applied. This sample was sequenced with an Illumina MiSeq. TCRdb called clones anew from the public reads via CATT; matching DNA rows were later pooled. The sample records tens of thousands of delta-chain clones, 1.5% to 2% of which are singletons. Jointly, the top ten make up roughly 15% of the sample. Vgamma9/Vdelta2+ and Vdelta2-negative gammadelta T cell populations were flow-sorted from peripheral blood mononuclear cells for bulk TCR repertoire analysis. Source material: gamma-delta T cells from blood. These receptors were collected from a pool of human donors (malaria-infected and uninfected, not separated).

The sample holds a few counts of this clone. For this DNA, TCRdb reports the protein of a much larger clone, which diverges at residue 4, most likely from a read error; the protein presented here is translated directly from the DNA. As DNA, the CDR3 is TGTGCTCTTTGGGAACTTGACCTACTCTGGGGGATCGTACCTCCTTTGTCCACCGATAAACTCATCTTT. Translating it yields CALWELDLLWGIVPPLSTDKLIF. V is TRDV1 and J is TRDJ1, with 9 nucleotides matching TRDD3. Per the germline V gene, CDR1 is TSWWSYY and CDR2 is QGS. The CDR3 is 23 residues long.

The table lists this clone with a few counts. A read error likely explains why the TCRdb protein, taken from a much larger clone, differs from this DNA's translation at residue 7; the protein shown is translated from the DNA. The CDR3 DNA sequence: TGTGCTCTTGGGGAACTAGGACGGAAAAAACTCATCTTT. It yields the protein CALGELGRKKLIF. The chain is built from TRDV1 and TRDJ1; unclear D gene. CDR1 TSWWSYY and CDR2 QGS come from the germline V gene. V dropped 0 bases and J dropped 8 bases, with 10 bases sitting between them. This CDR3 region has 13 residues.

This clone was detected many times. The genes are TRDV1 and TRDJ1, with D maybe TRDD2 (5 bases). V was clipped by 2 bases and J by 0 bases, with 31 bases between them. The CDR3 contains 22 residues. Germline V gene lookup returns CDR1 TSWWSYY and CDR2 QGS. CDR3 nucleotide sequence: TGTGCTCTTGGGGAAAGAACAGCCCCTACCCGATTCCCGGCCCAAGACACCGATAAACTCATCTTT. Its protein is CALGERTAPTRFPAQDTDKLIF.

About this clone: Only one base separates this from a far larger clonotype, so it likely reflects a read error. The identical CDR3 is also encoded by other nucleotide sequences in the sample. The chain is built from TRDV2 and TRDJ1, with D tentatively TRDD3 (6 bases). TCRdb carries no J gene annotation; the J gene was assigned here by matching the DNA with germline. The CDR3 has 20 amino acids. Trimming took 1 base from V and 0 from J, leaving 26 bases between them. The germline gives CDR1 GEAIGNYY, CDR2 EKD. CDR3 nucleotides: TGTGCCTGTGACACTGTAAGGCTTACTTGGGGATCCCCCTACACCGATAAACTCATCTTT. Translation gives CACDTVRLTWGSPYTDKLIF.

This clone was recorded once. The rearrangement joins TRDV1 to TRDJ1, with TRDD3 matching over 13 bases. As TCRdb names no J gene, one was assigned here on the basis of a DNA match to germline. CDR3 length: 17 residues. V lost 1 base and J lost 5; bases outside the gene matches: 7. Germline V gene lookup returns CDR1 TSWWSYY and CDR2 QGS. This CDR3 is CALGEPPYWGIRDKLIF. The CDR3 DNA sequence: TGTGCTCTTGGGGAACCTCCGTACTGGGGGATACGAGATAAACTCATCTTT.

Notes on this clone: It differs at one base from a far larger clone, so likely a read error. This specimen includes other DNA sequences encoding the same CDR3. The V gene is TRDV2, the J gene TRDJ1, with 13 bases aligning to TRDD3. In germline, CDR1 is GEAIGNYY, CDR2 EKD. The V segment lost 3 bases and the J segment 2 bases; nucleotides outside the gene matches: 14. The CDR3 spans 19 residues. CDR3 sequence reads: CACDAATGGYGGYTDKLIF. The CDR3 region has the DNA TGTGCCTGTGACGCCGCCACTGGGGGATACGGGGGGTATACCGATAAACTCATCTTT.

There are a few counts of this clone. The likely explanation is a read error, given a far larger clone one base away. The same CDR3 can be traced to other DNA sequences in this sample. The rearrangement joins TRDV1 to TRDJ1; TRDD3 is a possible D gene (6 bases). V lost 1 base, J lost 2 bases, and 38 bases lay in between. CDR1 TSWWSYY and CDR2 QGS come from the germline V gene. This CDR3 contains 24 residues. The CDR3 sequence: CALGERSFSRSWAGASLKTDKLIF. CDR3 bases: TGTGCTCTTGGGGAACGGTCCTTCTCGAGATCCTGGGCTGGGGCCTCACTAAAAACCGATAAACTCATCTTT.

This clone was seen more than once but under ten times. A read error is likely here: a far larger clone is one base away. The sample has other DNA sequences that encode this CDR3 too. In DNA, the CDR3 is TGTGCTCTTGGGGAACGGTCCTTCTCAAGATCCTGGGCTGGGGCCTCACTAAAGACCGATAAACTCATCTTT. Protein sequence: CALGERSFSRSWAGASLKTDKLIF. The V and J genes are TRDV1 and TRDJ1; TRDD3 might be the D (6 bases). The J gene, absent from TCRdb, was called here by matching the DNA to germline. Germline V lookup: CDR1 TSWWSYY, CDR2 QGS. The CDR3 length is 24 residues. V dropped 1 base and J dropped 2 bases, with 38 bases sitting between them.

This clone was detected many times. TCRdb's entry gives the protein of a much larger clone, which mismatches this DNA's translation at residue 19, likely from a read error; the protein reported here is translated from the DNA. V is TRDV3 and J is TRDJ1, with 11 bases matching TRDD3. Germline CDR1 is TVYSNPD and CDR2 is GDNSRS (reference sequence). The CDR3 totals 25 residues. V was pared by 2 bases and J by 6 bases, with 41 bases of the junction left unmatched. The CDR3 loop reads CAFADLSSPRWGIRTIYGFTYKLIF. The CDR3 DNA sequence: TGTGCCTTTGCCGACCTTTCGTCCCCCCGATGGGGGATACGGACGATCTACGGATTTACCTATAAACTCATCTTT.

This clone was seen repeatedly, ten times or more. TCRdb lists the protein of a much larger clone for this DNA, which differs at residue 19, so this is likely a read error; the protein given here is translated from the DNA itself. This rearrangement joins TRDV1 to TRDJ1; possible D gene TRDD2, 6 bases. CDR3 length equals 21 residues. The germline V gene encodes CDR1 TSWWSYY and CDR2 QGS. The CDR3 bases are TGTGCTCTTGGGGTTCAAGGGTGGCTCCTACTTCGTACTTCGTACACCGATAAACCCATCTTT. Its translation: CALGVQGWLLLRTSYTDKPIF.

In its sample, this clone was seen many times. The sample contains more than one DNA sequence encoding this CDR3. The V gene is TRDV1, the J gene TRDJ1; 12 nucleotides match TRDD3. CDR1 TSWWSYY and CDR2 QGS come from the germline V gene. V lost 0 bases and J lost 0; bases outside the gene matches: 11. The CDR3 is 20 residues long. The CDR3, as DNA: TGTGCTCTTGGGGAACTTGGGCCAACTGGGGGATACTTGTACACCGATAAACTCATCTTT. This translates into CALGELGPTGGYLYTDKLIF.

At least ten counts were recorded for this clone. The amino acid sequence in TCRdb belongs to a much larger clone and departs from this DNA's translation at residue 8, likely a sequencing read error; the sequence shown is translated from the DNA. This chain links TRDV3 with TRDJ1; the D gene is possibly TRDD3 (6 bases). Trimming pared 2 bases from V and 2 bases from J, leaving 39 bases between. Germline lookup yields CDR1 TVYSNPD and CDR2 GDNSRS (reference sequence). CDR3 length: 22 amino acids. CDR3 amino acids: CAFREGRLSPFWGPGRTDKLIF. The CDR3 nucleotides are TGTGCCTTTCGTGAAGGGCGCCTCTCCCCTTTCTGGGGTCCAGGGAGAACCGATAAACTCATCTTT.

This clone was recorded a few times. A much larger clone is a single base away; this may be a read error. V gene TRDV1 combines with J gene TRDJ1, with TRDD3 identical over 9 bases. The J gene is not listed in TCRdb, so it was assigned here from a DNA match to germline. The CDR3 is made up of 18 amino acids. Germline CDR1 and CDR2: TSWWSYY and QGS. CDR3 amino acids: CAPGALGIRFRPTDKLIF. CDR3 bases: TGTGCTCCTGGGGCTCTGGGGATACGCTTCAGGCCCACCGATAAACTCATCTTT.

On this clone itself: This may stem from a read error, because a much larger clone lies one nucleotide away. This sequence joins TRDV1 and TRDJ1, with D perhaps given as TRDD2 or TRDD3 (5 bases each). The J gene, absent from TCRdb, was called here by matching the DNA to germline. This CDR3 is 21 amino acids long. CDR1 is TSWWSYY and CDR2 is QGS in the germline V gene. The germline V and J ends were trimmed by 1 base and 0 bases, with 27 bases remaining between them. The CDR3 DNA follows: TGTGCTCTTGGGGAACCAACTTCCCATCTACTTCCGTTGGGGTACACCGATAAACTCATCTTT. Protein product: CALGEPTSHLLPLGYTDKLIF.

This clone was counted ten times or more. For this DNA, TCRdb reports the protein of a much larger clone, which diverges at residue 12, most likely from a read error; the protein presented here is translated directly from the DNA. This chain connects TRDV1 to TRDJ1; 8 bases line up with TRDD3. Germline V gene data show CDR1 as TSWWSYY and CDR2 as QGS. V dropped 3 bases and J dropped 0; count of bases not matched to a gene: 18. The CDR3 consists of 20 residues. The CDR3 DNA follows: TGTGCTCTTGGGGAGTTACTCTGGGGGACGAGTTCAAAGTACACCGATAAACTCATCTTT. Protein: CALGELLWGTSSKYTDKLIF.

This clone occurred a few times. TCRdb's protein for this DNA is that of a much larger clone and differs from the translation at residue 21, likely a read error; the protein shown is the DNA translation. The CDR3 sequence is CALGELVASPNTGGLLTYTDELIF. The CDR3, as DNA: TGTGCTCTTGGGGAACTAGTCGCTTCCCCTAATACTGGGGGACTCTTAACGTACACCGATGAACTCATCTTT. This chain joins TRDV1 and TRDJ1; TRDD3 agrees at 9 bases. No J gene is reported in TCRdb; it was inferred here by comparing the DNA with germline. CDR1 TSWWSYY and CDR2 QGS come from the germline V gene. The CDR3 runs 24 residues.

This clone was found a few times. TCRdb has a much larger clone's protein, which differs at residue 7 from the translation of this DNA, likely because of a read error; what is shown is the protein translated from the DNA. The rearrangement uses TRDV1 and TRDJ1; the D gene is possibly TRDD3 (6 bases). The J gene is absent in TCRdb and was assigned here via DNA matching to germline. The CDR3 consists of 22 residues. The V gene's germline CDR1 is TSWWSYY and CDR2 QGS. V lost 3 bases and J lost 2, with 34 bases in between. The DNA of the CDR3 is TGTGCTCTTGGGGACCATTACTACTTCTTTCACTGGGCCGCCCTCCGTACCGATAAACTCATCTTT. Translating it yields CALGDHYYFFHWAALRTDKLIF.

This clone has a handful of counts. A far larger clone is only one base removed, so a read error is likely. This sample includes further DNA sequences coding for the same CDR3. The chain couples TRDV1 to TRDJ1, with 10 bases lining up with TRDD3. TCRdb does not report a J gene; here it was assigned by matching the DNA to germline references. The CDR3 extends over 22 amino acids. V was pared by 3 bases and J by 0 bases, with 22 bases of the junction left unmatched. Germline values: CDR1 TSWWSYY, CDR2 QGS. The CDR3 DNA reads as TGTGCTCTTGGGGAGACTTCTTGGTACTGGGGGATGGGGATACCGTACACCGATAAACTCATCTTT. This encodes CALGETSWYWGMGIPYTDKLIF.

Turning to this clone: The TCRdb protein comes from a much larger clone and disagrees with this DNA's translation at residue 13, likely due to a read error; the protein given here is derived from the DNA. The CDR3, as DNA: TGTGCTCTTGGGGAACTATTCCTACTTAGGTACTTTCCTAGATACACCGATAAACTCATCTTT. Translation gives CALGELFLLRYFPRYTDKLIF. The chain recombines TRDV1 with TRDJ1; 7 nucleotides line up with TRDD2. Germline V gives CDR1 TSWWSYY, CDR2 QGS. The CDR3 length is 21 residues. V shed 0 bases and J 0 bases; nucleotides not matched to a gene: 19.

This clone was observed a handful of times. A far larger clone is one base from this, pointing to a likely read error. This sample also contains other DNA sequences that code for the same CDR3. This chain links TRDV2 with TRDJ1; D is perhaps TRDD3 (6 bases). V dropped 2 bases and J dropped 2 bases, with 20 bases sitting between them. The CDR3 totals 17 residues. The V gene's germline CDR1 is GEAIGNYY and CDR2 EKD. CDR3 amino acids: CACDNPGAPGDTDKLIF. The CDR3 region has the DNA TGTGCCTGTGACAACCCTGGGGCCCCAGGAGATACCGATAAACTCATCTTT.

This clone turned up a few times. TCRdb's listed protein matches a much larger clone and diverges from this DNA's translation at residue 11, likely through a read error; the protein shown comes from the DNA. The rearrangement uses TRDV2 and TRDJ3; 10 bases match TRDD3. Here the J gene was assigned by germline matching of the DNA, as TCRdb has none. V was pared by 3 bases and J by 0 bases, with 13 bases of the junction left unmatched. This CDR3 region has 21 residues. CDR1 is GEAIGNYY, CDR2 EKD, per germline. The CDR3 region has the DNA TGTGCCTGTGACTCGTCCTGTACTGGGGGATCGGTCTCCTGGGACACCCGACAGATGTTTTTC. This sequence encodes CACDSSCTGGSVSWDTRQMFF.

This clone was picked up a small number of times. The protein held in TCRdb is that of a much larger clone and does not match this DNA's translation at residue 4, likely because of a read error; the protein shown is translated from the DNA. The gene calls are TRDV3 and TRDJ2, with D possibly being TRDD2 or TRDD3 (7 bases each). The J gene was not available in TCRdb and was assigned here by matching the DNA to germline segments. The CDR3 covers 23 residues. Germline V gene data show CDR1 as TVYSNPD and CDR2 as GDNSRS (reference sequence). Trimming cost V 3 bases and J 6 bases, with 44 bases left between them. DNA for the CDR3: TGTGCCTTCCAACTAATCAATTTGAGGGGGATTGGCCACTCCTTCCTCCTGGCAGCACAACTCTTCTTT. Amino acids: CAFQLINLRGIGHSFLLAAQLFF.

The table lists this clone with many counts. TCRdb has a much larger clone's protein, which differs at residue 9 from the translation of this DNA, likely because of a read error; what is shown is the protein translated from the DNA. The chain uses TRDV1 and TRDJ1, with 8 bases identical to TRDD3. Trimming removed 5 bases from V and 4 bases from J; junction bases left unmatched: 12. This CDR3 has 16 residues. The germline gives CDR1 TSWWSYY, CDR2 QGS. CDR3 bases: TGTGCTCTTGGGAATAACTGGGGGGTACACGTCGATAAACTCATCTTT. Translating gives CALGNNWGVHVDKLIF.

This clone was seen repeatedly, ten times or more. The TCRdb protein comes from a much larger clone and disagrees with this DNA's translation at residue 11, likely due to a read error; the protein given here is derived from the DNA. This rearrangement joins TRDV1 to TRDJ1; 8 nucleotides match TRDD3. Germline assignment: CDR1 TSWWSYY and CDR2 QGS. This CDR3 contains 22 residues. V lost 3 bases, J lost 3 bases, and 27 bases stayed unmatched. CDR3 loop: CALGEPNTARVLGVLLPDKLIF. The CDR3 DNA is TGTGCTCTTGGGGAGCCCAATACAGCTCGGGTACTGGGGGTCCTCCTGCCCGATAAACTCATCTTT.

This clone was found a few times. The TCRdb protein, from a much larger clone, departs from this DNA's translation at residue 6, likely by read error; the protein shown derives from the DNA. The rearrangement uses TRDV1 and TRDJ1; tentative D call: TRDD3 (6 bases). Per the germline V gene, CDR1 is TSWWSYY and CDR2 is QGS. V was pared by 2 bases and J by 3 bases, with 28 bases between. This CDR3 is built from 20 residues. The CDR3 coding sequence is TGTGCTCTTGGGGAATCAGCTAACGTCCTCCACATACTGGGTCCCGATAAACTCATCTTT. Its translation: CALGESANVLHILGPDKLIF.

This clone was picked up a small number of times. A far larger clone is one nucleotide away, so this likely arose from a read error. Other DNA sequences in this specimen translate into the identical CDR3. The rearrangement uses TRDV1 and TRDJ1; 7 nucleotides line up with TRDD3. In germline, CDR1 is TSWWSYY, CDR2 QGS. The CDR3 is 16 amino acids. Unmatched junction bases numbered 8, after V lost 0 bases and J lost 4 bases. CDR3 sequence (DNA): TGTGCTCTTGGGGAACTTATGGGTGGGATACTCGATAAACTCATCTTT. Translation gives CALGELMGGILDKLIF.